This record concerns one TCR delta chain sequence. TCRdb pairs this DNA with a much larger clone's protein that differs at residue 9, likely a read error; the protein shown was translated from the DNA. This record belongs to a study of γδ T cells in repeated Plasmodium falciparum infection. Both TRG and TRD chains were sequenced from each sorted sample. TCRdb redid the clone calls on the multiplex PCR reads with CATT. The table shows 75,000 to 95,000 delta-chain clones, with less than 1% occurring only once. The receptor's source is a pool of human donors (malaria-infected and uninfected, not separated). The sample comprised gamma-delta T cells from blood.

CDR3: CALGELGFHTDKLIF. CDR3 sequence (DNA): TGTGCTCTTGGGGAATTGGGGTTTCACACCGATAAACTCATCTTT. The chain has TRDV1 and TRDJ1; a weak D match, TRDD3 (5 bases). Assignment of the J gene here rests on matching the DNA to germline, because TCRdb gives none. The V and J ends lost 2 bases and 0 bases respectively, with 10 bases between them. The V gene's germline CDR1 is TSWWSYY and CDR2 QGS. The CDR3 totals 15 residues.